A single sample gave rise to the 3 T cell receptor beta chains below, sequenced in a study of human T cells and chemical hapten exposure (dated by TCRdb to about 2021). What this sample's time point label stands for: pre-sensitization, week 0. The intended sense of this specimen's treatment or condition label: therapeutic diphenylcyclopropenone sensitization with weekly scalp DPC. Library method: RACE. Instrument on record: NextSeq 500. TCRdb took the public reads, trimmed them with fastp at Q25, ran MiXCR for clone calling and kept in-frame beta chains. Each CDR3 protein appears once, grouped with its most common genes and DNA. The sample has under 300,000 distinct CDR3 sequences on record, about 9.4% of them singletons. Jointly, the top ten make up 2.3% of the sample. Source: whole blood, taken in connection with sensitization to the hapten diphenylcyclopropenone (DPC). These receptors were collected from a woman aged 40 to 50 with alopecia areata. Some clones in this sample may be carry-over from other donors' samples.

The sample holds a few counts of this clonotype. The chain couples TRBV27 to TRBJ2-7; no firm D call. The CDR3 loop spans 12 amino acids. Trimming shortened V by 4 bases and J by 5 bases, and 9 bases separated the two germline ends. Germline V gene data show CDR1 as MNHEY and CDR2 as SMNVEV (reference sequence). CDR3 loop: CASSSPPHEQYF. As DNA, the CDR3 is TGTGCCAGCAGTTCCCCTCCCCACGAGCAGTACTTC.

This chain joins TRBV28 and TRBJ1-2; TRBD1 is a possible D gene (5 bases). In germline, CDR1 is MDHEN, CDR2 SYDVKM. With 8 bases removed from V and 4 bases from J, the gap between germline ends came to 14 bases. The CDR3 consists of 13 residues. CDR3 residues: CASLGRRGYGYTF. The CDR3 DNA is TGTGCCAGCCTGGGACGGCGGGGCTATGGCTACACCTTC.

The CDR3 sequence: CASSYGRGAGAFF. DNA of the CDR3: TGTGCCAGCAGTTACGGCCGGGGCGCTGGAGCTTTCTTT. This chain joins TRBV6-5 and TRBJ1-1, with a weak D call TRBD1 (5 bases). The germline CDR1 and CDR2 sequences are MNHEY and SVGAGI. Between the trimmed V and J ends, which lost 2 bases and 10 bases, there was a span of 14 bases. The CDR3 runs to 13 residues.